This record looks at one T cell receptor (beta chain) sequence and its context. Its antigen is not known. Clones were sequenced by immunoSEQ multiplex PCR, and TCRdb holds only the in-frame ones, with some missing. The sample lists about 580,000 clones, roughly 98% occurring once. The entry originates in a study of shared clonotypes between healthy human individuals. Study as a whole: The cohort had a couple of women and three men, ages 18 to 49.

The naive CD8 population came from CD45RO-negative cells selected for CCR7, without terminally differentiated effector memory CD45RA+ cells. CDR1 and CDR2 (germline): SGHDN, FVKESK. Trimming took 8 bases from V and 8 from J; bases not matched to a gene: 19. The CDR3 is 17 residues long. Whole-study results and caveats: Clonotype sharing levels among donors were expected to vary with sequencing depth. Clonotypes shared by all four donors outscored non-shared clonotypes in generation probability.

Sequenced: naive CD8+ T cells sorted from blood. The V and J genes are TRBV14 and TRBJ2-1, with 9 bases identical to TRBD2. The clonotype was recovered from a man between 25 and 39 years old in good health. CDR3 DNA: TGTGCCAGCTCAGCCAAGCCCGGGCTAGCGGGAAGTTATGAGCAGTTCTTC. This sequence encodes CASSAKPGLAGSYEQFF.